This paragraph covers one T cell receptor beta chain sequence. This sample is drawn from a study of identical twins. Germline V gene lookup returns CDR1 MNHEY and CDR2 SMNVEV (reference sequence). This CDR3 is 15 amino acids long. V was shortened by 7 bases and J by 7 bases, with 20 bases between the two germline ends. Template switching, a step in the protocol, added a universal primer site, and cDNA carried unique molecular identifiers. TCRdb re-analysed the 5' RACE reads in MiXCR, keeping a single row per CDR3 protein. Among 400,000 or so distinct CDR3 sequences listed, roughly 10% were seen once. The chain links TRBV27 to TRBJ2-1; a weak D match, TRBD1 (7 bases). Input material: naive T cells sorted from blood. The TCR comes from a woman in her forties or fifties in good health. CDR3 bases: TGTGCCAGCATCAGGGGGGCAGGGCAACATAATGAGCAGTTCTTC. It translates to CASIRGAGQHNEQFF.